This entry lists 15 T cell receptor beta chains sequenced from one sample in a study of T-cell reconstitution after alpha-beta-depleted transplantation in children. What these receptors recognize is not known. Unique molecular identifiers were used to barcode this TCRbeta library. MiXCR was run by TCRdb on the PCR reads, yielding one entry per CDR3 protein. The table includes 250,000 to 300,000 distinct CDR3 sequences, 6.5% to 9% detected once. Whole-study findings and limits: At one year after transplant, newly produced T cells mostly accounted for T-cell counts and diversity.

This material consisted of peripheral blood, taken 360 days after TCRalphabeta/CD19-depleted stem cell transplant. Every receptor here comes from a female patient aged 2 to 10 who had a stem cell transplant for Fanconi anemia, so the T cells may come from the graft donor.

Many counts were recorded for this clonotype. The chain joins TRBV12-3 or TRBV12-4 to TRBJ2-1, with 8 bases matching TRBD2. V was pared by 7 bases and J by 7 bases, with 6 bases of the junction left unmatched. This CDR3 comprises 13 residues. In DNA, the CDR3 is TGTGCCAGCAAGATCGGGGGGGGTAATGAGCAGTTCTTC. Protein product: CASKIGGGNEQFF.

This clonotype was counted at least ten times. The chain combines TRBV5-1 with TRBJ2-2; 12 bases line up with TRBD1. This CDR3 spans 17 amino acids. The ends lost 4 bases at V and 8 bases at J; junction bases unmatched: 12. CDR1 is SGHRS and CDR2 is YFSETQ in the germline V gene. The CDR3 loop is CASSQKGTGGFIGELFF. The CDR3 DNA reads as TGCGCCAGCAGCCAGAAGGGGACAGGGGGCTTCATAGGGGAGCTGTTTTTT.

Comments on this clonotype: Since a much larger clone is just one base distant, this may be a read error. The CDR3 ends on some other residue instead of the conserved phenylalanine or tryptophan, so this is likely a read error. The chain links TRBV28 to TRBJ1-1; TRBD1 agrees at 7 bases. Trimming at V came to 5 bases and at J to 7 bases, leaving 4 bases not matched to a gene. The germline CDR1 and CDR2 sequences are MDHEN and SYDVKM. The CDR3 is 12 residues long. The CDR3 nucleotides are TGTGCCAGCAGTACAGGGGCGTATGAAGCTTTCATT. This codes for CASSTGAYEAFI.

This clonotype has just a few counts. This sequence joins TRBV20-1 and TRBJ1-4; D not certain. With 5 bases removed from V and 14 bases from J, the gap between germline ends came to 15 bases. Per germline, CDR1 DFQATT and CDR2 SNEGSKA (reference sequence). The CDR3 length is 11 residues. As DNA, the CDR3 is TGCAGTGCTCGAACGGATGTTTACCTGTTTTTT. Its protein is CSARTDVYLFF.

This clonotype was observed many times. CDR3 amino acids: CASSLGPGQGVSYNEQFF. The CDR3 DNA reads TGTGCCAGCAGTTTAGGGCCGGGACAGGGGGTCTCCTACAATGAGCAGTTCTTC. The chain employs TRBV12-3 or TRBV12-4 and TRBJ2-1, with 11 bases that match TRBD1. The V and J ends lost 1 base and 0 bases, in that order; junction bases with no gene match: 5. The CDR3 loop spans 18 amino acids.

This rearrangement joins TRBV4-1 to TRBJ2-3; D may be TRBD1 or TRBD2 (5 bases each). V lost 0 bases, J lost 4 bases, and 20 bases lay in between. The CDR3 has 18 amino acids. CDR1 and CDR2 from the germline V gene are MGHRA and YSYEKL. The CDR3 loop reads CASSQDPQGPGGADTQYF. CDR3 in DNA: TGCGCCAGCAGCCAAGATCCCCAGGGACCTGGGGGAGCAGATACGCAGTATTTT.

This clonotype has a count of ten or more. V usage is TRBV2 and J usage is TRBJ2-7, with 10 nucleotides matching TRBD1. Germline CDR1 is SNHLY and CDR2 is FYNNEI. V shed 7 bases and J 4 bases; nucleotides not matched to a gene: 7. CDR3 length equals 14 residues. The DNA of the CDR3 is TGTGCCAGCATTGACAGGGGGCATACTTACGAGCAGTACGTC. This sequence encodes CASIDRGHTYEQYV.

This clonotype was recorded many times. The chain carries TRBV5-1 and TRBJ1-2; 8 bases line up with TRBD1. CDR3 size: 14 residues. Germline CDR1 and CDR2: SGHRS and YFSETQ. V shed 4 bases and J 0 bases; nucleotides not matched to a gene: 2. The CDR3 here is CASSKDRANYGYTF. The CDR3 region has the DNA TGCGCCAGCAGCAAGGACAGGGCTAACTATGGCTACACCTTC.

The V call is TRBV14, the J call TRBJ2-3; D is perhaps TRBD2 (7 bases). In germline, CDR1 is SGHDN, CDR2 FVKESK. The CDR3 sequence is 14 residues long. Trimming pared 3 bases from V and 8 bases from J, leaving 15 bases between. CDR3 in amino acids: CASSQLNREGTQYF. DNA of the CDR3: TGTGCCAGCAGCCAGCTCAACAGGGAGGGTACGCAGTATTTT.

The chain carries TRBV28 and TRBJ2-7, with a possible D match to TRBD1 (6 bases). Germline V gives CDR1 MDHEN, CDR2 SYDVKM. The length of the CDR3 is 15 residues. Trimming left V 5 bases short and J 5 bases short, with 19 bases between. The CDR3: CASSIPTGGFHEQYF. The CDR3 coding sequence is TGTGCCAGCAGTATCCCGACAGGCGGATTCCACGAGCAGTACTTC. Complete variable domain (other parts from reference TRBV28 and TRBJ2-7): DVKVTQSSRYLVKRTGEKVFLECVQDMDHENMFWYRQDPGLGLRLIYFSYDVKMKEKGDIPEGYSVSREKKERFSLILESASTNQTSMYLCASSIPTGGFHEQYFGPGTRLTVT.

This clonotype was found many times. The gene calls are TRBV3-1 and TRBJ1-2; D unclear. Trimming took off 1 base at V and 6 bases at J, with 15 bases between the two ends. The germline gives CDR1 LGHDT, CDR2 YNNKEL (reference sequence). The CDR3 is made up of 15 amino acids. The CDR3 DNA reads as TGTGCCAGCAGCCAAGCAGGAGGACTCGGGCATGGCTACACCTTC. It translates to CASSQAGGLGHGYTF.

This clonotype was seen ten or more times. The chain is built from TRBV27 and TRBJ2-1; 11 bases are a match to TRBD2. Per the germline V gene, CDR1 is MNHEY and CDR2 is SMNVEV (reference sequence). The V segment lost 2 bases and the J segment 2 bases; nucleotides outside the gene matches: 8. The CDR3 has 18 residues. CDR3 coding DNA: TGTGCCAGCAGTTTACTACTAGCGGGAGCGATACCCTACAATGAGCAGTTCTTC. It yields the protein CASSLLLAGAIPYNEQFF.

The CDR3, as DNA: TGTGCCAGCAGCCCGACCGGGACAGGCACAGATACGCAGTATTTT. This encodes CASSPTGTGTDTQYF. V gene TRBV7-7 combines with J gene TRBJ2-3; 7 nucleotides agree with TRBD1. CDR1 is SSHAT and CDR2 is FNYEAQ in the germline V gene (reference sequence). The CDR3 has 15 amino acids. The ends lost 5 bases at V and 1 base at J; junction bases unmatched: 6.

This clonotype was seen more than once but under ten times. The chain couples TRBV3-1 to TRBJ2-3; D is perhaps TRBD1 or TRBD2 (7 bases each). The CDR3 spans 16 residues. Germline values: CDR1 LGHDT, CDR2 YNNKEL (reference sequence). The V end was cut by 1 base, the J end by 3 bases, with 14 bases between. The CDR3 protein is CASSQGRGGNTDTQYF. CDR3 nucleotide sequence: TGTGCCAGCAGCCAAGGCAGGGGGGGCAATACAGATACGCAGTATTTT.

This clonotype occurred a few times. The chain combines TRBV7-9 with TRBJ2-5, with D possibly matching TRBD1 (5 bases). This CDR3 is 15 amino acids long. The germline gives CDR1 SEHNR, CDR2 FQNEAQ (reference sequence). The ends were cut back, 1 base at V and 5 bases at J, with 14 bases in the middle. Here the CDR3 DNA reads TGTGCCAGCAGCTTAGGAATGGACACGGCGGAGACCCAGTACTTC. It yields the protein CASSLGMDTAETQYF.